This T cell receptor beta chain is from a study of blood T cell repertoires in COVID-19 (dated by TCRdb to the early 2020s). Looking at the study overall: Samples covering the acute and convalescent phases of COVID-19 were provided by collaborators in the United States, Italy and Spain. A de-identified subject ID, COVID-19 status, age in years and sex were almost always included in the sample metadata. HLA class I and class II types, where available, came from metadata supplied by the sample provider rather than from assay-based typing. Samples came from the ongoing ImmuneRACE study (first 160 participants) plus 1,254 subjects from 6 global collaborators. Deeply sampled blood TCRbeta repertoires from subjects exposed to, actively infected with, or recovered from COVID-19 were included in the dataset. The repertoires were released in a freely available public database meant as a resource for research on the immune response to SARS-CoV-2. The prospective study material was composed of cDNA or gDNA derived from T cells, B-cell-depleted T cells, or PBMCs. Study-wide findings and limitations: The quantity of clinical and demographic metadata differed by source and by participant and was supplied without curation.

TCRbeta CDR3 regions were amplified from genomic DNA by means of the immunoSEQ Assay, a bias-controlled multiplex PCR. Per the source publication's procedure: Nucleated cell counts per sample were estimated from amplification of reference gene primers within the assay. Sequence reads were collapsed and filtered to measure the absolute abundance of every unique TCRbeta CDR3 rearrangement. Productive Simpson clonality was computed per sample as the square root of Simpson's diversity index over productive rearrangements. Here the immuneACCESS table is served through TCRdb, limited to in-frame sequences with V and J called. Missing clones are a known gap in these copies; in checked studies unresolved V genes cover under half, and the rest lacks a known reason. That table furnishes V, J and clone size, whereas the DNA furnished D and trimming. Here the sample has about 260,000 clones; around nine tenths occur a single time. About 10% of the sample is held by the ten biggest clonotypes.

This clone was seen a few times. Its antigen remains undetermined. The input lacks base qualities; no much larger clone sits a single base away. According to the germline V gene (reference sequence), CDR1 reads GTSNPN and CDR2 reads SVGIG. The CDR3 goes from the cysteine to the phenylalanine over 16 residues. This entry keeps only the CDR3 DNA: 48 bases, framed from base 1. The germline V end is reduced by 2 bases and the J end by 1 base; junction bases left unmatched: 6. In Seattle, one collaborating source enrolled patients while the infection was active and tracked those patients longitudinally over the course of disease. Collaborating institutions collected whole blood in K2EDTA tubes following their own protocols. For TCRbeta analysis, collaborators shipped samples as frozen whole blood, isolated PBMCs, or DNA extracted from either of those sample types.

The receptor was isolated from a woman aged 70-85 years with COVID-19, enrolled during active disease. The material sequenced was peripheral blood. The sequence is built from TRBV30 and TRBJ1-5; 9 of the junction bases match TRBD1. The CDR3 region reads CAWSTRTGESNQPQHF. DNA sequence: TGTGCCTGGAGTACTCGGACAGGGGAAAGCAATCAGCCCCAGCATTTT.